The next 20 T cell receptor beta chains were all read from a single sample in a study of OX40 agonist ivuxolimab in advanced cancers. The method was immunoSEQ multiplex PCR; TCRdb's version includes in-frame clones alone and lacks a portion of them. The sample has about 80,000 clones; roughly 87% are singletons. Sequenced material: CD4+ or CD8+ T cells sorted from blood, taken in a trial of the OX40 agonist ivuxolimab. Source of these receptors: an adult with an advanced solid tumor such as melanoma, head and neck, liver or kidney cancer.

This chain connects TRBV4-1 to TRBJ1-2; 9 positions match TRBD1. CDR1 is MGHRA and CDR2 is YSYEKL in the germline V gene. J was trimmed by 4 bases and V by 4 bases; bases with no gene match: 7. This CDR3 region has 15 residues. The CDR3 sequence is CASSRRTGEGYGYTF. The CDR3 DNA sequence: TGCGCCAGCAGCCGTCGGACAGGGGAAGGCTATGGCTACACCTTC.

The CDR3 bases are TGCGCCAGCAGCCTCGCGACGACAGGGTCGGGGGAGACCCAGTACTTC. Its protein product is CASSLATTGSGETQYF. This chain uses TRBV4-1 with TRBJ2-5; 7 nucleotides agree with TRBD1. The CDR3 has 16 residues. CDR1 and CDR2 from the germline V gene are MGHRA and YSYEKL. V dropped 4 bases and J dropped 5; count of bases not matched to a gene: 13.

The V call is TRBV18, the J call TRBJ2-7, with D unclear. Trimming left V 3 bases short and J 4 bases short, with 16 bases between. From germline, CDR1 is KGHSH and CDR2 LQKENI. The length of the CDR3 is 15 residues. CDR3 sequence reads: CASSPGPSSGYEQYV. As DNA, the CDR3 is TGTGCCAGCTCACCGGGCCCATCGTCGGGTTACGAGCAGTACGTC.

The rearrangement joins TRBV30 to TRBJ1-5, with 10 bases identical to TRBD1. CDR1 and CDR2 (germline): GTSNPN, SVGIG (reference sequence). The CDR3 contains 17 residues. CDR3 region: CADNHPQDRGGNQPQHF. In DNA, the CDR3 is TGTGCAGACAACCACCCCCAGGACAGGGGGGGGAATCAGCCCCAGCATTTT.

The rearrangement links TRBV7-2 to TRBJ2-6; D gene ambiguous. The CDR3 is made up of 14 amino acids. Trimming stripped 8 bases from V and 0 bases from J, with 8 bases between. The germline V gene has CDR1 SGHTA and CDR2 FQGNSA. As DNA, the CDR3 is TGTGCCAGCTTAACCGCCTCTGGGGCCAACGTCCTGACTTTC. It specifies CASLTASGANVLTF.

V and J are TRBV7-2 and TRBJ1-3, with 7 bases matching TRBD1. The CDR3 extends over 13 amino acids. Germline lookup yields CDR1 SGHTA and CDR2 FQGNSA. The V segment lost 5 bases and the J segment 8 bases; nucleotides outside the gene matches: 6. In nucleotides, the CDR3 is TGTGCCAGCAGCGTAGACAGGGAGCACACCATATATTTT. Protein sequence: CASSVDREHTIYF.

In nucleotides, the CDR3 is TGTGCCAGTAGTATGTCATCAGGGGGCAGGGTGACCCAGTACTTC. It yields the protein CASSMSSGGRVTQYF. The chain joins TRBV19 to TRBJ2-5; 8 bases line up with TRBD1. The V gene's germline CDR1 is LNHDA and CDR2 SQIVND (reference sequence). V shed 3 bases, J shed 7 bases, and the junction held 10 bases outside the gene matches. This CDR3 region has 15 residues. The whole variable domain, remainder taken from reference TRBV19 and TRBJ2-5, is DGGITQSPKYLFRKEGQNVTLSCEQNLNHDAMYWYRQDPGQGLRLIYYSQIVNDFQKGDIAEGYSVSREKKESFPLTVTSAQKNPTAFYLCASSMSSGGRVTQYFGPGTRLLVL.

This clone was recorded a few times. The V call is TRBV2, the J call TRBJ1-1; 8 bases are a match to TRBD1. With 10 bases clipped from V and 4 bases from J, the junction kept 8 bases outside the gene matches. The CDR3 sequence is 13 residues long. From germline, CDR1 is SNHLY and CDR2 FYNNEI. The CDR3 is CANRTGLRTEAFF. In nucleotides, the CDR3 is TGTGCCAACCGGACAGGGCTTCGCACTGAAGCTTTCTTT.

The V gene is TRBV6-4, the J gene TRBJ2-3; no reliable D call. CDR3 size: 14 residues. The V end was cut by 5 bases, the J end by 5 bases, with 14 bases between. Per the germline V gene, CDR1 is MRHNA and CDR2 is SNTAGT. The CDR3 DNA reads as TGTGCCAGCAGTCCGGAGAGCGAGGTAGATACGCAGTATTTT. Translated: CASSPESEVDTQYF.

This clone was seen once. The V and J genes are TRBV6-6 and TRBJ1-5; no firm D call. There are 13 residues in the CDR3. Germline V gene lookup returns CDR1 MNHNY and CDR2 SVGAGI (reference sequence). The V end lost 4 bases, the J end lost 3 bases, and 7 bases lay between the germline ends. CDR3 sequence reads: CASSFRVNQPQHF. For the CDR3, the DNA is TGTGCCAGCAGTTTCAGAGTCAATCAGCCCCAGCATTTT.

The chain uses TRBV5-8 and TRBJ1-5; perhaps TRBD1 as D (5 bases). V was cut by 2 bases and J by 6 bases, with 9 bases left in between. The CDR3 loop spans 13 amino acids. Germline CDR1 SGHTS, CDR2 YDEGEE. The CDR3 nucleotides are TGTGCCAGCAGCTTAGTTGGGGGTCAGCCCCAGCATTTT. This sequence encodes CASSLVGGQPQHF.

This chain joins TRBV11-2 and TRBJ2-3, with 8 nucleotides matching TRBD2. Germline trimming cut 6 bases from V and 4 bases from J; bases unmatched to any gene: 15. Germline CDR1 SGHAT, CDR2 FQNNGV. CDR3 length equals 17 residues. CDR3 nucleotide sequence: TGTGCCAGCAGGTCCCCGGGGCGGGGGGCCCGCGCAGATACGCAGTATTTT. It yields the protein CASRSPGRGARADTQYF.

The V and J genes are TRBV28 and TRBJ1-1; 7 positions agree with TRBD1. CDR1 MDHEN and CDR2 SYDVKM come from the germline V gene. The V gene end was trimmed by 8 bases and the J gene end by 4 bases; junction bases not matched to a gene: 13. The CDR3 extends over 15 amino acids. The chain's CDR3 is CASSTQGVRTTEAFF. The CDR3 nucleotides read TGTGCCAGCTCGACCCAGGGGGTTCGGACCACTGAAGCTTTCTTT.

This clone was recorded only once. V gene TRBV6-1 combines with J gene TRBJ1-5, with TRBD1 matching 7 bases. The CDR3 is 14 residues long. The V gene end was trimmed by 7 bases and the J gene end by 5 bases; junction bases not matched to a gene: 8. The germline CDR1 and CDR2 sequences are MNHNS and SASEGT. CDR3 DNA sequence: TGTGCCAGCATCCAGGACAGGTCCTATCAGCCCCAGCATTTT. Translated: CASIQDRSYQPQHF.

The CDR3 is CAISDLGLGYTF. The CDR3 DNA is TGTGCCATCAGTGACCTGGGGCTTGGCTACACCTTC. This chain links TRBV10-3 with TRBJ1-2, with D possibly matching TRBD1 (5 bases). V lost 3 bases and J lost 7, with 9 bases in between. The CDR3 runs 12 residues. CDR1 ENHRY and CDR2 SYGVKD come from the germline V gene.

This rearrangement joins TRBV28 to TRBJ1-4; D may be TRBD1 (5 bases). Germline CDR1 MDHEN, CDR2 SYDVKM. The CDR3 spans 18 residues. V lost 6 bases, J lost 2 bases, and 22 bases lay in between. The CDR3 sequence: CASRPHPGALGTNEKLFF. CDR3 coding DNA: TGTGCCAGCAGACCGCACCCCGGGGCCCTAGGGACTAATGAAAAACTGTTTTTT.

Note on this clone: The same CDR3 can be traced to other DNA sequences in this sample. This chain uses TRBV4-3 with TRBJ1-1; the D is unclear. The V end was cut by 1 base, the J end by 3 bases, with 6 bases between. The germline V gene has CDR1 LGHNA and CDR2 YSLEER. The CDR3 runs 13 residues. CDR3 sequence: CASSQGVDTEAFF. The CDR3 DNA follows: TGCGCCAGCAGCCAAGGGGTTGACACTGAAGCTTTCTTT.

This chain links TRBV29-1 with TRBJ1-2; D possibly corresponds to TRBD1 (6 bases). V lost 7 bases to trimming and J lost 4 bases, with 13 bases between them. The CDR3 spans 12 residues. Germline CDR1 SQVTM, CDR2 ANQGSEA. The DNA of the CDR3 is TGCAGCGGTAGACAGGAAAGCTATGGCTACACCTTC. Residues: CSGRQESYGYTF.

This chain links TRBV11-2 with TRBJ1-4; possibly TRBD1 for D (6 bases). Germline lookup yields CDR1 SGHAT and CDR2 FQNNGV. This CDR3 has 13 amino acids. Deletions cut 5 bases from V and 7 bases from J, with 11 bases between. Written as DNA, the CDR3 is TGTGCCAGCAGCCCACAGGGTAGTGAAAAACTGTTTTTT. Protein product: CASSPQGSEKLFF.

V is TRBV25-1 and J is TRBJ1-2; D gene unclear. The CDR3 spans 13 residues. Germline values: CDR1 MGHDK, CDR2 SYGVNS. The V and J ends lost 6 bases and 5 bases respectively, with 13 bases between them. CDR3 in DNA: TGTGCCAGCAGCGCCCAAACGGGTTATGGCTACACCTTC. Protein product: CASSAQTGYGYTF.